The sequence of this T cell receptor (beta chain) was determined in a study of blood T cell repertoires in COVID-19 (dated by TCRdb to about 2020). Background on the whole study: Samples covering the acute and convalescent phases of COVID-19 were provided by collaborators in the United States, Italy and Spain. The prospective study material was composed of cDNA or gDNA derived from T cells, B-cell-depleted T cells, or PBMCs. Subjects who had been exposed to COVID-19, were actively infected with it, or had recovered from it provided the deeply sampled blood TCRbeta repertoires that made up the dataset. The repertoires were released in a freely available public database meant as a resource for research on the immune response to SARS-CoV-2. Samples were obtained from the ongoing ImmuneRACE study (first 160 participants) and from 1,254 subjects provided by 6 global collaborators. A de-identified subject ID, COVID-19 status, age in years and sex were almost always included in the sample metadata. HLA class I and class II types, where available, came from metadata supplied by the sample provider rather than from assay-based typing. Study-wide findings and limitations: The amount of clinical and demographic metadata varied by source and participant and was provided uncurated.

Concerning this clone itself: The clone's antigen remains unknown. No much larger clonotype is one base removed from it; base qualities were not supplied.

Collaborating institutions collected whole blood in K2EDTA tubes following their own protocols. For TCRbeta analysis, collaborators shipped samples as frozen whole blood, isolated PBMCs, or DNA extracted from either of those sample types. The immunoSEQ Assay, a bias-controlled multiplex PCR, was used to amplify TCRbeta CDR3 regions from genomic DNA. In the original analysis: Within the assay, amplification of reference gene primers was used to estimate how many nucleated cells each sample contained. To quantify the absolute abundance of each unique TCRbeta CDR3 rearrangement, sequence reads were collapsed and filtered. For each sample, productive Simpson clonality was calculated by taking the square root of Simpson's diversity index across productive rearrangements. TCRdb provides this immuneACCESS table in a form limited to in-frame rearrangements. Some clones are lacking; in checked studies, under half of them reflect an unresolved V gene, and why the rest are absent is not known. Clone size and V and J calls were adopted from that table, with D and trimming inferred from the DNA. Here the sample has about 400,000 clones; approximately 90% occur a single time. The ten most abundant clones make up around 1.4% of the sample.

From the cysteine through the phenylalanine, the CDR3 covers 16 amino acids. Only CDR3 DNA remains: 48 bases, in frame from the first base. V is pruned by 5 bases and J by 1 base, leaving 7 bases of the junction without a gene match. The germline V gene gives CDR1 as KGHSH and CDR2 as LQKENI. The V gene is TRBV18 and the J gene is TRBJ2-3; 9 middle bases align to TRBD2. The sample taken for sequencing was peripheral blood. This receptor was identified in a woman aged 25 to 39 with active or convalescent COVID-19. CDR3 region: CASSTLQRGGTDTQYF. In nucleotides, the sequence is TGTGCCAGCTCAACCCTCCAGCGGGGGGGCACAGATACGCAGTATTTT. With the portions outside the CDR3 filled from the reference TRBV18 and TRBJ2-3 genes, the complete variable region becomes NAGVMQNPRHLVRRRGQEARLRCSPMKGHSHVYWYRQLPEEGLKFMVYLQKENIIDESGMPKERFSAEFPKEGPSILRIQQVVRGDSAAYFCASSTLQRGGTDTQYFGPGTRLTVL.